Below, 4 T cell receptor beta chains from the same sample are listed, as sequenced in a study of shared clonotypes between healthy human individuals. The naive CD8 fraction comprised CD45RO-negative cells positively selected for CCR7 and excluded terminally differentiated effector memory CD45RA+ cells. The assay was immunoSEQ multiplex PCR, and TCRdb's table has in-frame clones only and misses some. The table includes over 2 million clones, roughly 94% detected once. The sequencing input was naive CD8+ T cells sorted from blood. These receptors were collected from a man aged 18 to 29 in good health.

The V gene is TRBV6-5, the J gene TRBJ2-1; 11 nucleotides line up with TRBD2. The CDR3 contains 16 residues. J lost 4 bases, V lost 4 bases, and 6 bases had no gene match. Germline lookup yields CDR1 MNHEY and CDR2 SVGAGI. CDR3 sequence: CASSSLTSGVYNEQFF. In DNA, the CDR3 is TGTGCCAGCAGTTCCCTGACTAGCGGGGTATACAATGAGCAGTTCTTC.

This clone was counted once. The V gene is TRBV4-1, the J gene TRBJ1-2; D is possibly TRBD1 (6 bases). The CDR3 is 15 amino acids. V was shortened by 1 base and J by 6 bases, with 15 bases between the two germline ends. The V gene's germline CDR1 is MGHRA and CDR2 YSYEKL. CDR3 coding DNA: TGCGCCAGCAGCCAAGTCCCAACAGGGTTGAATGGCTACACCTTC. Residues: CASSQVPTGLNGYTF.

The chain employs TRBV4-2 and TRBJ2-7; 8 nucleotides agree with TRBD2. Germline V CDR1 and CDR2: LGHNA, YNFKEQ. V trimming: 0 bases; J trimming: 3 bases; junction bases outside the gene matches: 10. This CDR3 is built from 17 residues. In nucleotides, the CDR3 is TGTGCCAGCAGCCAAGATCCGGGGGGGGCAGCAGACTACGAGCAGTACTTC. This sequence encodes CASSQDPGGAADYEQYF.

In this sample, this clone turned up once. This chain connects TRBV11-2 to TRBJ2-3; D possibly corresponds to TRBD2 (5 bases). The CDR3 totals 15 residues. The V end was cut by 4 bases, the J end by 3 bases, with 14 bases between. Germline-derived CDR1 and CDR2 are SGHAT and FQNNGV. The CDR3 DNA reads TGTGCCAGCAGCTCAGAGCGGAGTTGGACAGATACGCAGTATTTT. It specifies CASSSERSWTDTQYF.